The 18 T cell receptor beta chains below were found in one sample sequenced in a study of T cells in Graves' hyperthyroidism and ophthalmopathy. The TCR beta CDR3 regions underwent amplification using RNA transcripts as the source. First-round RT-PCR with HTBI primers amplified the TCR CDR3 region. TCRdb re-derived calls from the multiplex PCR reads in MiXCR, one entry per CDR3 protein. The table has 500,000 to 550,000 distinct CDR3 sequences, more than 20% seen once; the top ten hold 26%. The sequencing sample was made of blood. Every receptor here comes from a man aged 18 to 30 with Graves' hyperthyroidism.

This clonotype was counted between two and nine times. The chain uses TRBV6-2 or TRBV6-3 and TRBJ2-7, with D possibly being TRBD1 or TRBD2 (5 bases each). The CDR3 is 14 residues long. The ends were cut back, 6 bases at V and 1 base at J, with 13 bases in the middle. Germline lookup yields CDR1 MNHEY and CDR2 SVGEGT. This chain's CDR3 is CASRAGTYSYEQYF. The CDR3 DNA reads TGTGCCAGCAGAGCCGGGACCTATTCCTACGAGCAGTACTTC.

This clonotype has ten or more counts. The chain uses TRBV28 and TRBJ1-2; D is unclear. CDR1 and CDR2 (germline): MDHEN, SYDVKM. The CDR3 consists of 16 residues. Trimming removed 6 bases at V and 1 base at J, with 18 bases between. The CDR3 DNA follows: TGTGCCAGCAGCCCCGATAAAGCTCTCCGTAACTATGGCTACACCTTC. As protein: CASSPDKALRNYGYTF.

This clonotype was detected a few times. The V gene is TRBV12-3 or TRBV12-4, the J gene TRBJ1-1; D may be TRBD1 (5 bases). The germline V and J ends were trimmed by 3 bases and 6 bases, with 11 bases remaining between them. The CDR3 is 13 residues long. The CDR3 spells CASSFGGMAEAFF. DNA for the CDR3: TGTGCCAGCAGTTTTGGGGGTATGGCTGAAGCTTTCTTT.

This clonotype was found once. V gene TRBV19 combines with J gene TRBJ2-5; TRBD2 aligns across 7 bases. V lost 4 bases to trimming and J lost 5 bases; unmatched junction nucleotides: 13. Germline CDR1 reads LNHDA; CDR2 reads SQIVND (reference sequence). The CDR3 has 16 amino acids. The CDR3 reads CASSRGVSGKGETQYF. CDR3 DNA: TGTGCCAGTAGTAGAGGGGTGAGCGGGAAGGGTGAGACCCAGTACTTC.

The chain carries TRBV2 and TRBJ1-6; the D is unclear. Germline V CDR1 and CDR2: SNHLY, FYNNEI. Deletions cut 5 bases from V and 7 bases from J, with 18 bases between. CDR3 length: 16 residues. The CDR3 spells CASSHPDILWNSPLHF. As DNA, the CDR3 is TGTGCCAGCAGTCACCCCGACATTCTGTGGAATTCACCCCTCCACTTT.

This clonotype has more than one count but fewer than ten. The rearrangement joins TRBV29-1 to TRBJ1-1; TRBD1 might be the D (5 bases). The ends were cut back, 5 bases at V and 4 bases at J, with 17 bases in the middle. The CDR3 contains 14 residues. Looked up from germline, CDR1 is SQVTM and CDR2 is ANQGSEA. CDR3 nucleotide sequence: TGCAGCGTTACCCCGAGAGGGGTGGGCACTGAAGCTTTCTTT. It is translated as CSVTPRGVGTEAFF.

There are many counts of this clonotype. The CDR3 spells CASSIRVGEAFF. The CDR3 coding sequence is TGTGCCAGTAGTATAAGGGTTGGTGAAGCTTTCTTT. The gene calls are TRBV19 and TRBJ1-1; D uncertain. This CDR3 is 12 amino acids long. The V end lost 2 bases, the J end lost 7 bases, and 8 bases lay between the germline ends. Germline CDR1 LNHDA, CDR2 SQIVND (reference sequence).

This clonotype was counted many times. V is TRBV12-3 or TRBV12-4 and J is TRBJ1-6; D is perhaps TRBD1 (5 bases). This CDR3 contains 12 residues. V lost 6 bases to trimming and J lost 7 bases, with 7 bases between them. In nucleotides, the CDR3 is TGTGCCAGCAGGGGGACGAATTCACCCCTCCACTTT. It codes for CASRGTNSPLHF.

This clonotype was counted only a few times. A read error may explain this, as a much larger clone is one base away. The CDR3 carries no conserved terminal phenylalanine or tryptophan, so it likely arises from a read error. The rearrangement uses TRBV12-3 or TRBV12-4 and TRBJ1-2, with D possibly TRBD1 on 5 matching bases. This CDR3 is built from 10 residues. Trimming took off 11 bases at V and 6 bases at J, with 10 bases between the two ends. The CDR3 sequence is CAGGVHGYTL. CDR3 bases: TGTGCCGGAGGGGTACATGGCTACACCCTC.

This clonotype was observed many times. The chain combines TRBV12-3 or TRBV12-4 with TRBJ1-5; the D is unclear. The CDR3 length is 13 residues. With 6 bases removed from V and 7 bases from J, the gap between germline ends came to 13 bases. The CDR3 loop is CASRYGGGQPQHF. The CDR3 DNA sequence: TGTGCCAGCAGGTATGGAGGCGGCCAGCCCCAGCATTTT.

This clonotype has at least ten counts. DNA for the CDR3: TGTGCCAGCAGGTCAACAGGGGGCAGCTCCTACGAGCAGTACTTC. Its translation: CASRSTGGSSYEQYF. The V call is TRBV6-1, the J call TRBJ2-7, with TRBD1 matching 9 bases. The CDR3 runs to 15 residues. The germline V gene encodes CDR1 MNHNS and CDR2 SASEGT. Germline trimming cut 6 bases from V and 0 bases from J; bases unmatched to any gene: 6.

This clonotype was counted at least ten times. CDR3 sequence reads: CASPQGRTEAFF. The CDR3, as DNA: TGTGCCAGTCCACAGGGGCGGACTGAAGCTTTCTTT. The V gene is TRBV19, the J gene TRBJ1-1; 7 bases are shared with TRBD1. Germline assignment: CDR1 LNHDA and CDR2 SQIVND (reference sequence). The CDR3 consists of 12 residues. The V segment lost 8 bases and the J segment 5 bases; nucleotides outside the gene matches: 5.

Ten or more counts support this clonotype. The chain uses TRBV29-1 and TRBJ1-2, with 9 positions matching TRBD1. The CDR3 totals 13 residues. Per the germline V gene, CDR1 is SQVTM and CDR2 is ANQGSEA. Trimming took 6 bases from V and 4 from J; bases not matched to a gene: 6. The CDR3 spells CSVETGGFYGYTF. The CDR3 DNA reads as TGCAGCGTGGAGACAGGGGGATTCTATGGCTACACCTTC.

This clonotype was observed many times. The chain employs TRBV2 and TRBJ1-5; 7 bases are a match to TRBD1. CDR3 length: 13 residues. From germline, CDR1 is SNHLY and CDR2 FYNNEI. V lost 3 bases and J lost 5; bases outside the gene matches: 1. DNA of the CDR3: TGTGCCAGCAGTGACGGACAGGATCAGCCCCAGCATTTT. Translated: CASSDGQDQPQHF.

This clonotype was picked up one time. DNA of the CDR3: TGTGCCAGCAGGGGGGCCGTGGGGGAGACCCAGTACTTC. The encoded protein is CASRGAVGETQYF. This chain links TRBV6-1 with TRBJ2-5; tentatively, D is TRBD1 (6 bases). Germline V gives CDR1 MNHNS, CDR2 SASEGT. Trimming removed 6 bases at V and 5 bases at J, with 13 bases between. The CDR3 loop spans 13 amino acids.

CDR3 residues: CASSYWGASYEQYF. CDR3 nucleotide sequence: TGTGCCAGCAGTTACTGGGGGGCCAGCTACGAGCAGTACTTC. V is TRBV6-2 or TRBV6-3 and J is TRBJ2-7, with D perhaps being TRBD1 or TRBD2 (6 bases each). Germline V gene data show CDR1 as MNHEY and CDR2 as SVGEGT. This CDR3 region has 14 residues. Between the trimmed V and J ends, which lost 1 base and 3 bases, there was a span of 10 bases.

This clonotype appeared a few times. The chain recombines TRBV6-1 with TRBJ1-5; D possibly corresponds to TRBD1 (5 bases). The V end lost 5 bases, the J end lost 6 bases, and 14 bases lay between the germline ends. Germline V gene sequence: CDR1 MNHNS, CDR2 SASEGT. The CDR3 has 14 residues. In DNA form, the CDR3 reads TGTGCCAGCAGTCAGCCAAGGGGAGGTCAGCCCCAGCATTTT. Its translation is CASSQPRGGQPQHF.

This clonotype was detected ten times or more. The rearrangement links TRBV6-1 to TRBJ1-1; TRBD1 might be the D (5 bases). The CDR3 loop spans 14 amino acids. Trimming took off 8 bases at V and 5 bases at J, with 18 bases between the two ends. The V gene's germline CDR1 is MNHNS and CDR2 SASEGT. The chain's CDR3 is CASGIPGPGTEAFF. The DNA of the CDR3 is TGTGCCAGCGGAATCCCGGGACCAGGGACTGAAGCTTTCTTT.